The 31 T cell receptor beta chains below all came from one sample that was sequenced in a study of beta chain features in type 1 diabetes. As every portion of the isolated RNA was reverse transcribed, the sequencing read expressed TCRB transcripts. Sequencing used immunoSEQ multiplex PCR; TCRdb keeps in-frame clones, though not all of them. In the table there are under 900,000 clones, under 20% of which are singletons. Input material: naive CD4+ T cells from blood. The receptors were sampled from a woman aged 18-35 years in good health.

The rearrangement joins TRBV29-1 to TRBJ2-3, with D tentatively TRBD1 (6 bases). CDR1 is SQVTM and CDR2 is ANQGSEA in the germline V gene. V dropped 4 bases and J dropped 0 bases, with 11 bases sitting between them. The CDR3 is 14 residues long. The CDR3 region is CSVVRTASTDTQYF. Written as DNA, the CDR3 is TGCAGCGTTGTAAGGACAGCTAGCACAGATACGCAGTATTTT.

The chain is built from TRBV19 and TRBJ1-2, with a possible D match to TRBD1 (5 bases). V lost 3 bases and J 4 bases, leaving 15 bases between the germline ends. CDR1 LNHDA and CDR2 SQIVND come from the germline V gene (reference sequence). The CDR3 loop spans 15 amino acids. The CDR3 nucleotides read TGTGCCAGTAGTATTACCGGGGCCCGAATCTATGGCTACACCTTC. Translating gives CASSITGARIYGYTF.

Only a few counts were recorded for this clone. The sample has other DNA sequences that encode this CDR3 too. The chain has TRBV25-1 and TRBJ2-5, with TRBD1 as a possible D gene (7 bases). The CDR3 runs to 15 residues. Deletions cut 8 bases from V and 3 bases from J, with 19 bases between. Germline V gene data show CDR1 as MGHDK and CDR2 as SYGVNS. Here the CDR3 DNA reads TGTGCCAGCTCCCAGGGGGACTGGATAAAAGAGACCCAGTACTTC. As protein: CASSQGDWIKETQYF.

The chain has TRBV9 and TRBJ2-5; D is possibly TRBD2 (6 bases). Germline CDR1 and CDR2: SGDLS and YYNGEE. The length of the CDR3 is 13 residues. V was shortened by 3 bases and J by 7 bases, with 13 bases between the two germline ends. Here the CDR3 reads CASSGLGVGTQYF. CDR3 DNA: TGTGCCAGCAGCGGACTAGGCGTCGGGACCCAGTACTTC.

The chain uses TRBV25-1 and TRBJ1-1; D is unclear. This CDR3 is 12 amino acids long. V dropped 5 bases and J dropped 5 bases, with 9 bases sitting between them. Germline V lookup: CDR1 MGHDK, CDR2 SYGVNS. The CDR3 coding sequence is TGTGCCAGCAGTTCCAGAGGGACTGAAGCTTTCTTT. Its protein is CASSSRGTEAFF.

To note about this clone: This sample includes further DNA sequences coding for the same CDR3. This chain connects TRBV18 to TRBJ2-7; 10 bases are shared with TRBD1. Germline values: CDR1 KGHSH, CDR2 LQKENI. This CDR3 has 14 residues. V shed 6 bases and J 3 bases; nucleotides not matched to a gene: 5. The CDR3 reads CASSPGTGDYEQYF. The CDR3 bases are TGTGCCAGCTCCCCCGGGACAGGGGACTACGAGCAGTACTTC.

This clone was found a few times. The DNA of the CDR3 is TGTGCCAGCAGGAGCGGGAGGTCCCAAGAGACCCAGTACTTC. It yields the protein CASRSGRSQETQYF. The chain recombines TRBV21-1 with TRBJ2-5; TRBD2 is taken as the D call from the table, unchecked against the DNA. TRBV21-1 counts as a pseudogene. The CDR3 loop spans 14 amino acids.

In its sample, this clone was seen a few times. Sequence at one end of the junction differs from germline and may be a read error. The V call is TRBV10-2, the J call TRBJ2-7; 7 positions agree with TRBD1. This CDR3 has 13 amino acids. CDR1 and CDR2 from the germline V gene are WSHSY and SAAADI. The chain's CDR3 is CASNRGLSDEQYF. CDR3 in DNA: TGCGCCAGCAACAGGGGCCTCTCCGACGAGCAGTACTTC.

The chain carries TRBV4-2 and TRBJ1-5, with 7 bases aligning to TRBD1. Germline V gene data show CDR1 as LGHNA and CDR2 as YNFKEQ. This CDR3 has 15 residues. V trimming: 0 bases; J trimming: 9 bases; junction bases outside the gene matches: 8. The CDR3 here is CASSQEGQDLGPQHF. The CDR3 nucleotides read TGTGCCAGCAGCCAAGAAGGACAGGACTTAGGGCCCCAGCATTTT.

J is TRBJ2-3 and V is TRBV4-3; D gene uncertain. Per germline, CDR1 LGHNA and CDR2 YSLEER. CDR3 size: 14 residues. V dropped 2 bases and J dropped 2 bases, with 8 bases sitting between them. CDR3 region: CASSQQQNTDTQYF. Here the CDR3 DNA reads TGCGCCAGCAGCCAACAGCAAAACACAGATACGCAGTATTTT.

This clone was detected only a few times. The chain has TRBV5-5 and TRBJ1-2, with TRBD1 identical over 7 bases. Germline CDR1 SGHKS, CDR2 YYEKEE (reference sequence). The CDR3 loop spans 14 amino acids. The J segment lost 5 bases and the V segment lost 1 base, leaving 5 bases of the junction unmatched. CDR3 residues: CASSLTTGSYGYTF. The CDR3 nucleotides are TGTGCCAGCAGCTTGACGACAGGGAGTTATGGCTACACCTTC.

The chain recombines TRBV2 with TRBJ2-7, with TRBD1 matching over 10 bases. In germline, CDR1 is SNHLY, CDR2 FYNNEI. The CDR3 runs 13 residues. After removal of 5 bases from V and 3 bases from J, the junction contained 1 base not matched to a gene. The CDR3 protein is CASSRDRGYEQYF. The CDR3 region has the DNA TGTGCCAGCAGTCGGGACAGGGGCTACGAGCAGTACTTC.

The chain is built from TRBV10-3 and TRBJ2-2; D may be TRBD1 (5 bases). The germline V gene encodes CDR1 ENHRY and CDR2 SYGVKD. CDR3 length: 14 residues. Trimming removed 4 bases at V and 1 base at J, with 7 bases between. Here the CDR3 DNA reads TGTGCCATCAGTGCCGGACAGAACACCGGGGAGCTGTTTTTT. Encoded protein: CAISAGQNTGELFF.

Worth noting for this clone: This sample includes further DNA sequences coding for the same CDR3. The chain recombines TRBV6-5 with TRBJ2-7; unclear D gene. This CDR3 comprises 15 residues. Trimming removed 0 bases from V and 0 bases from J, with 9 bases in between. Germline assignment: CDR1 MNHEY and CDR2 SVGAGI. CDR3 sequence: CASSYSSGRSYEQYF. CDR3 in DNA: TGTGCCAGCAGTTACTCGTCGGGTCGCTCCTACGAGCAGTACTTC.

The chain carries TRBV7-3 and TRBJ2-1; perhaps TRBD2 as D (6 bases). The CDR3 has 17 residues. V lost 2 bases and J 2 bases, leaving 16 bases between the germline ends. Per germline, CDR1 SGHTA and CDR2 FQGTGA. The CDR3 coding sequence is TGTGCCAGCAGCTTAGTTCCGGCGGGAAGGGCCTACAATGAGCAGTTCTTC. It encodes CASSLVPAGRAYNEQFF.

The gene calls are TRBV18 and TRBJ2-7, with no clear D. The CDR3 is made up of 13 amino acids. Trimming removed 6 bases at V and 2 bases at J, with 11 bases between. Germline V gene lookup returns CDR1 KGHSH and CDR2 LQKENI. CDR3 amino acids: CASSTTLAYEQYF. The CDR3 DNA reads as TGTGCCAGCTCCACAACCTTAGCCTACGAGCAGTACTTC.

This clone was seen a handful of times. V and J are TRBV7-2 and TRBJ2-2, with 8 bases fitting TRBD1. CDR1 is SGHTA and CDR2 is FQGNSA in the germline V gene. V lost 5 bases and J lost 4; bases outside the gene matches: 6. CDR3 length equals 15 residues. CDR3 in DNA: TGTGCCAGCAGCCCGACAGGGGTGGGCACCGGGGAGCTGTTTTTT. It codes for CASSPTGVGTGELFF.

The chain couples TRBV5-4 to TRBJ2-1; 11 bases agree with TRBD1. The length of the CDR3 is 15 residues. Germline-derived CDR1 and CDR2 are SGHNT and YYREEE (reference sequence). V trimming: 1 base; J trimming: 6 bases; junction bases outside the gene matches: 3. The CDR3 sequence: CASSLRTGGSNEQFF. CDR3 nucleotide sequence: TGTGCCAGCAGCTTGAGGACAGGGGGCTCCAATGAGCAGTTCTTC.

This clone was found a few times. The chain has TRBV11-2 and TRBJ2-1; TRBD2 matches at 10 bases. V shed 2 bases, J shed 7 bases, and the junction held 5 bases outside the gene matches. This CDR3 contains 15 residues. The germline CDR1 and CDR2 sequences are SGHAT and FQNNGV. CDR3 sequence: CASSLSLAGENEQFF. CDR3 sequence (DNA): TGTGCCAGCAGCTTAAGTCTAGCGGGAGAAAATGAGCAGTTCTTC. Drawing the rest from reference TRBV11-2 and TRBJ2-1, the complete variable domain is EAGVAQSPRYKIIEKRQSVAFWCNPISGHATLYWYQQILGQGPKLLIQFQNNGVVDDSQLPKDRFSAERLKGVDSTLKIQPAKLEDSAVYLCASSLSLAGENEQFFGPGTRLTVL.

The CDR3 region has the DNA TGTGCCAGCAGCTTACGGTCGCAGGACGGGGAGCTGTTTTTT. Protein: CASSLRSQDGELFF. The chain has TRBV7-2 and TRBJ2-2; D remains unclear. Germline CDR1 is SGHTA and CDR2 is FQGNSA. Trimming removed 2 bases at V and 7 bases at J, with 11 bases between. The CDR3 totals 14 residues. Filled out from reference TRBV7-2 and TRBJ2-2, the complete variable domain reads GAGVSQSPSNKVTEKGKDVELRCDPISGHTALYWYRQSLGQGLEFLIYFQGNSAPDKSGLPSDRFSAERTGGSVSTLTIQRTQQEDSAVYLCASSLRSQDGELFFGEGSRLTVL.

This clone was detected a few times. In the same sample, other DNA sequences code for this CDR3. J is TRBJ2-5 and V is TRBV6-5; no definite D call. The V end was cut by 3 bases, the J end by 5 bases, with 4 bases between. This CDR3 spans 11 amino acids. The germline CDR1 and CDR2 sequences are MNHEY and SVGAGI. The CDR3: CASSYGETQYF. Written as DNA, the CDR3 is TGTGCCAGCAGTTATGGGGAGACCCAGTACTTC.

V usage is TRBV11-2 and J usage is TRBJ2-1; TRBD2 agrees at 13 bases. Germline-derived CDR1 and CDR2 are SGHAT and FQNNGV. The V and J ends lost 4 bases and 14 bases, in that order; junction bases with no gene match: 2. The CDR3 is 12 residues long. This CDR3 reads CASSSGLAGKFF. CDR3 nucleotide sequence: TGTGCCAGCAGCTCGGGACTAGCGGGAAAGTTCTTC.

The V gene is TRBV5-1, the J gene TRBJ2-1; tentative D call: TRBD2 (5 bases). Looked up from germline, CDR1 is SGHRS and CDR2 is YFSETQ. The CDR3 has 14 amino acids. V was shortened by 3 bases and J by 4 bases, with 11 bases between the two germline ends. CDR3 region: CASSSPSGYNEQFF. CDR3 bases: TGCGCCAGCAGCTCCCCGAGCGGTTACAATGAGCAGTTCTTC.

The chain carries TRBV19 and TRBJ2-1, with 7 bases lining up with TRBD2. V trimming: 4 bases; J trimming: 12 bases; junction bases outside the gene matches: 18. In germline, CDR1 is LNHDA, CDR2 SQIVND (reference sequence). The CDR3 is made up of 16 amino acids. The CDR3 region has the DNA TGTGCCAGTAGTAATTCCGGGACTACTTATGGATCACGGCAGTTCTTC. It is translated as CASSNSGTTYGSRQFF.

In its sample, this clone was seen a few times. This chain uses TRBV12-5 with TRBJ2-5; 12 nucleotides match TRBD1. The length of the CDR3 is 15 residues. Germline CDR1 reads LGHNT; CDR2 reads FRNRAP. The trim removed 6 bases at V and 4 bases at J, leaving 6 bases unmatched. The CDR3 DNA sequence: TGTGCTAGTGGACAAGGGACAGGGGGCAGAGAGACCCAGTACTTC. Protein sequence: CASGQGTGGRETQYF.

V usage is TRBV19 and J usage is TRBJ1-1; D call uncertain. Germline lookup yields CDR1 LNHDA and CDR2 SQIVND (reference sequence). The CDR3 loop spans 15 amino acids. Trimming shortened V by 9 bases and J by 4 bases, and 21 bases separated the two germline ends. The CDR3 DNA reads TGTGCCAGCATGCCGACCCGAGCGGGCTCCACTGAAGCTTTCTTT. Protein: CASMPTRAGSTEAFF. Full variable domain (missing parts from reference TRBV19 and TRBJ1-1): DGGITQSPKYLFRKEGQNVTLSCEQNLNHDAMYWYRQDPGQGLRLIYYSQIVNDFQKGDIAEGYSVSREKKESFPLTVTSAQKNPTAFYLCASMPTRAGSTEAFFGQGTRLTVV.

There are a few counts of this clone. The chain joins TRBV28 to TRBJ2-5; unclear D gene. V lost 4 bases and J 0 bases, leaving 9 bases between the germline ends. Per the germline V gene, CDR1 is MDHEN and CDR2 is SYDVKM. The CDR3 spans 14 residues. CDR3 in DNA: TGTGCCAGCAGTTCTGCCGGTAACCAAGAGACCCAGTACTTC. Protein sequence: CASSSAGNQETQYF.

J is TRBJ1-1 and V is TRBV18; a weak D match, TRBD1 (5 bases). CDR3 size: 14 residues. Trimming left V 5 bases short and J 7 bases short, with 17 bases between. Germline V gene data show CDR1 as KGHSH and CDR2 as LQKENI. In DNA, the CDR3 is TGTGCCAGCTCAAGCCGTGGGGACGGCGGTGAAGCTTTCTTT. This gives the protein CASSSRGDGGEAFF. The entire variable domain, with the rest obtained from reference TRBV18 and TRBJ1-1, is as follows: NAGVMQNPRHLVRRRGQEARLRCSPMKGHSHVYWYRQLPEEGLKFMVYLQKENIIDESGMPKERFSAEFPKEGPSILRIQQVVRGDSAAYFCASSSRGDGGEAFFGQGTRLTVV.

This clone came up a few times. The rearrangement uses TRBV14 and TRBJ2-3; TRBD2 agrees at 9 bases. V lost 1 base to trimming and J lost 1 base; unmatched junction nucleotides: 0. Per the germline V gene, CDR1 is SGHDN and CDR2 is FVKESK. The CDR3 runs 15 residues. The CDR3 reads CASSQASGGTDTQYF. The CDR3 region has the DNA TGTGCCAGCAGCCAAGCTAGCGGGGGCACAGATACGCAGTATTTT.

This chain connects TRBV7-9 to TRBJ2-7, with 7 bases identical to TRBD2. The CDR3 loop spans 14 amino acids. J was trimmed by 6 bases and V by 5 bases; bases with no gene match: 10. Looked up from germline, CDR1 is SEHNR and CDR2 is FQNEAQ (reference sequence). CDR3 loop: CASSTAREDGEQYF. The DNA for the CDR3 is TGTGCCAGCAGCACAGCCCGGGAGGACGGCGAGCAGTACTTC.

This clone showed up just a few times. This specimen includes other DNA sequences encoding the same CDR3. The rearrangement joins TRBV11-2 to TRBJ2-7, with a possible D match to TRBD1 (5 bases). V lost 0 bases and J lost 6, with 6 bases in between. Germline V gives CDR1 SGHAT, CDR2 FQNNGV. There are 12 residues in the CDR3. The CDR3 is CASSLDRGEQYF. The CDR3, as DNA: TGTGCCAGCAGCTTAGATAGGGGCGAGCAGTACTTC.